Following are 30 T cell receptor beta chains from one sample sequenced in a study of sequential checkpoint blockade in melanoma. TCRdb's table, derived via immunoSEQ multiplex PCR, lists solely in-frame clones and lacks some. The sample yields almost 20,000 clones, 65% to 90% seen once. Treatment defined: randomized to nivolumab then ipilimumab (arm A) or the reverse (arm B). Sample: CD8+ T cells sorted from blood (inferred from file names), taken from a patient given nivolumab and ipilimumab in sequence. Receptor source: a human donor with melanoma.

This clone showed up just a few times. The CDR3 DNA reads TGTGCCAGCAATAACGGGGGGCTAGACTACACCTTC. This translates into CASNNGGLDYTF. The V and J genes are TRBV6-9 and TRBJ1-2, with D tentatively TRBD1 (6 bases). The CDR3 covers 12 residues. Germline CDR1 is MNHGY and CDR2 is SVAAGI. The V end lost 7 bases, the J end lost 10 bases, and 16 bases lay between the germline ends.

This clone was detected a few times. V usage is TRBV28 and J usage is TRBJ1-1; D is perhaps TRBD1 (5 bases). The CDR3 runs 15 residues. Trimming removed 7 bases at V and 1 base at J, with 16 bases between. In germline, CDR1 is MDHEN, CDR2 SYDVKM. The CDR3 DNA follows: TGTGCCAGCACCCTAAGGGCAGGGCGGAACACTGAAGCTTTCTTT. The encoded protein is CASTLRAGRNTEAFF. Based on the CDR3 plus reference TRBV28 and TRBJ1-1, the full variable domain is DVKVTQSSRYLVKRTGEKVFLECVQDMDHENMFWYRQDPGLGLRLIYFSYDVKMKEKGDIPEGYSVSREKKERFSLILESASTNQTSMYLCASTLRAGRNTEAFFGQGTRLTVV.

The genes are TRBV7-6 and TRBJ2-5; TRBD2 matches at 10 bases. The ends lost 3 bases at V and 5 bases at J; junction bases unmatched: 15. Germline-derived CDR1 and CDR2 are SGHVS and FNYEAQ. The CDR3 covers 18 residues. CDR3 residues: CASSFSPGERGGLETQYF. The CDR3 DNA sequence: TGTGCCAGCAGCTTCAGCCCCGGAGAGCGGGGGGGCCTGGAGACCCAGTACTTC.

The chain is built from TRBV5-6 and TRBJ2-7; D is ambiguous. CDR1 is SGHDT, CDR2 YYEEEE, per germline. V was clipped by 0 bases and J by 9 bases, with 16 bases between them. This CDR3 region has 14 residues. Here the CDR3 reads CASSLVRLVGGQYF. The CDR3 DNA is TGTGCCAGCAGCTTGGTAAGGCTAGTGGGTGGGCAGTACTTC.

The rearrangement links TRBV27 to TRBJ1-5; 8 bases are a match to TRBD1. The CDR3 is made up of 16 amino acids. Germline values: CDR1 MNHEY, CDR2 SMNVEV (reference sequence). The ends lost 4 bases at V and 2 bases at J; junction bases unmatched: 7. The CDR3 DNA follows: TGTGCCAGCAGTTCCTTGGACAGGGTCGGCAATCAGCCCCAGCATTTT. This codes for CASSSLDRVGNQPQHF.

V usage is TRBV4-2 and J usage is TRBJ2-5, with 12 bases matching TRBD1. Germline V lookup: CDR1 LGHNA, CDR2 YNFKEQ. The CDR3 is 19 amino acids. The V gene end was trimmed by 0 bases and the J gene end by 2 bases; junction bases not matched to a gene: 10. The CDR3 reads CASSQELSRDRGLQETQYF. CDR3 in DNA: TGTGCCAGCAGCCAAGAGCTTAGTAGGGACAGGGGGCTTCAAGAGACCCAGTACTTC.

DNA for the CDR3: TGTGCCAGCAGCTACGGGACAGGGGTTTTCACTGAAGCTTTCTTT. This codes for CASSYGTGVFTEAFF. The V call is TRBV7-6, the J call TRBJ1-1; 10 nucleotides agree with TRBD1. With 4 bases clipped from V and 4 bases from J, the junction kept 6 bases outside the gene matches. The CDR3 loop spans 15 amino acids. CDR1 and CDR2 (germline): SGHVS, FNYEAQ. The whole variable domain, remainder taken from reference TRBV7-6 and TRBJ1-1, is GAGVSQSPRYKVTKRGQDVALRCDPISGHVSLYWYRQALGQGPEFLTYFNYEAQQDKSGLPNDRFSAERPEGSISTLTIQRTEQRDSAMYRCASSYGTGVFTEAFFGQGTRLTVV.

This chain joins TRBV4-3 and TRBJ2-7, with TRBD2 matching 11 bases. This CDR3 contains 17 residues. Trimming took 0 bases from V and 3 from J; bases not matched to a gene: 7. Germline V lookup: CDR1 LGHNA, CDR2 YSLEER. The CDR3 region has the DNA TGCGCCAGCAGCCAAGATTTACTAGCGGGGGACATCTACGAGCAGTACTTC. Protein: CASSQDLLAGDIYEQYF.

This clone was found once. V and J are TRBV7-2 and TRBJ2-1; 10 nucleotides match TRBD2. Germline V lookup: CDR1 SGHTA, CDR2 FQGNSA. The CDR3 has 18 residues. V shed 5 bases, J shed 3 bases, and the junction held 13 bases outside the gene matches. Here the CDR3 DNA reads TGTGCCAGCAGCAGGAGCGGGGGGGTCACGGTAGGCTACAATGAGCAGTTCTTC. This encodes CASSRSGGVTVGYNEQFF.

The chain couples TRBV28 to TRBJ2-5; tentative D call: TRBD1 (6 bases). Germline loops: CDR1 MDHEN, CDR2 SYDVKM. The V end lost 5 bases, the J end lost 3 bases, and 7 bases lay between the germline ends. This CDR3 is 12 amino acids long. CDR3 in amino acids: CASSRTEETQYF. The CDR3 nucleotides are TGTGCCAGCAGTCGGACAGAAGAGACCCAGTACTTC.

V and J are TRBV5-4 and TRBJ2-6; D is perhaps TRBD1 (5 bases). The CDR3 has 19 amino acids. Germline CDR1 SGHNT, CDR2 YYREEE (reference sequence). V was cut by 1 base and J by 0 bases, with 17 bases left in between. The CDR3 region is CASSLTGLRKHSGANVLTF. The CDR3 DNA sequence: TGTGCCAGCAGCTTGACAGGCCTCCGGAAACACTCTGGGGCCAACGTCCTGACTTTC.

The chain couples TRBV29-1 to TRBJ2-7; 10 nucleotides align to TRBD1. J was trimmed by 5 bases and V by 4 bases; bases with no gene match: 5. The germline gives CDR1 SQVTM, CDR2 ANQGSEA. The CDR3 contains 13 residues. The CDR3 bases are TGCAGCGTTGGGGCGACAGGGGGCCACGAGCAGTACTTC. Translation: CSVGATGGHEQYF.

V usage is TRBV6-6 and J usage is TRBJ2-1; tentatively, D is TRBD1 (5 bases). Germline V lookup: CDR1 MNHNY, CDR2 SVGAGI (reference sequence). Trimming removed 0 bases from V and 5 bases from J, with 14 bases in between. This CDR3 has 16 residues. The CDR3 sequence: CASSYSGQVPNNEQFF. The DNA for the CDR3 is TGTGCCAGCAGTTACTCCGGACAAGTACCGAACAATGAGCAGTTCTTC.

As for this clone: An end of the junction differs from the germline gene, which may be a read error. The rearrangement links TRBV4-3 to TRBJ2-7; TRBD1 matches at 10 bases. CDR3 length equals 14 residues. Germline V gives CDR1 LGHNA, CDR2 YSLEER. The CDR3 spells CASTRDRGSSEQYF. The CDR3 region has the DNA TGCGCCAGCACCCGGGACAGGGGTTCCTCCGAGCAGTACTTC.

The V and J genes are TRBV7-9 and TRBJ2-1; TRBD2 matches 7 bases. Germline lookup yields CDR1 SEHNR and CDR2 FQNEAQ (reference sequence). This CDR3 region has 15 residues. After removal of 4 bases from V and 8 bases from J, the junction contained 11 bases not matched to a gene. The CDR3 reads CASSSRLAAFDEQFF. Written as DNA, the CDR3 is TGTGCCAGCAGCTCTAGACTAGCAGCCTTCGATGAGCAGTTCTTC.

This chain links TRBV7-9 with TRBJ2-3; D possibly corresponds to TRBD1 (6 bases). Trimming took off 0 bases at V and 7 bases at J, with 14 bases between the two ends. The CDR3 has 15 amino acids. The germline gives CDR1 SEHNR, CDR2 FQNEAQ (reference sequence). The CDR3 spells CASSLAPGQRHTQYF. The DNA for the CDR3 is TGTGCCAGCAGCTTAGCCCCGGGACAACGACATACGCAGTATTTT.

The chain is built from TRBV5-5 and TRBJ1-2; D not certain. The CDR3 spans 14 residues. Trimming pared 1 base from V and 4 bases from J, leaving 11 bases between. The germline V gene has CDR1 SGHKS and CDR2 YYEKEE (reference sequence). The CDR3 region is CASSLHEAGYGYTF. The CDR3 DNA follows: TGTGCCAGCAGCTTGCACGAGGCGGGCTATGGCTACACCTTC. The entire variable domain, with the rest obtained from reference TRBV5-5 and TRBJ1-2, is as follows: DAGVTQSPTHLIKTRGQQVTLRCSPISGHKSVSWYQQVLGQGPQFIFQYYEKEERGRGNFPDRFSARQFPNYSSELNVNALLLGDSALYLCASSLHEAGYGYTFGSGTRLTVV.

This CDR3 is CASSAYPGQGLNNEQFF. Written as DNA, the CDR3 is TGTGCCAGCAGCGCCTACCCCGGACAGGGTCTCAACAATGAGCAGTTCTTC. This chain joins TRBV9 and TRBJ2-1; the match to TRBD1 covers 8 bases. This CDR3 contains 17 residues. Trimming took 3 bases from V and 5 from J; bases not matched to a gene: 13. Per germline, CDR1 SGDLS and CDR2 YYNGEE. Together with reference TRBV9 and TRBJ2-1, the CDR3 gives the full variable domain: DSGVTQTPKHLITATGQRVTLRCSPRSGDLSVYWYQQSLDQGLQFLIQYYNGEERAKGNILERFSAQQFPDLHSELNLSSLELGDSALYFCASSAYPGQGLNNEQFFGPGTRLTVL.

The chain has TRBV5-1 and TRBJ2-1; D perhaps matches TRBD2 (5 bases). Germline assignment: CDR1 SGHRS and CDR2 YFSETQ. This CDR3 contains 15 residues. V gave up 0 bases and J gave up 8 bases, with 15 bases separating them. CDR3 sequence reads: CASSLAGSSLDEQFF. CDR3 nucleotide sequence: TGCGCCAGCAGCTTGGCCGGGTCTAGCTTGGATGAGCAGTTCTTC.

The rearrangement uses TRBV6-6 and TRBJ1-2, with 7 bases that match TRBD1. The CDR3 spans 16 residues. Trimming removed 0 bases from V and 7 bases from J; junction bases left unmatched: 11. Per the germline V gene, CDR1 is MNHNY and CDR2 is SVGAGI (reference sequence). CDR3 nucleotide sequence: TGTGCCAGCAGTTACTCCTTAGTTCGACAGGGTAGTGGCTACACCTTC. Protein product: CASSYSLVRQGSGYTF.

This sequence joins TRBV10-2 and TRBJ1-2; TRBD1 matches 7 bases. Germline CDR1 is WSHSY and CDR2 is SAAADI. The CDR3 has 14 residues. J gave up 7 bases and V 6 bases, and 11 bases lay outside the gene matches. The DNA for the CDR3 is TGCGCCAGCAGCGACAGGGCGTTGTTGTCTGGCTACACCTTC. It encodes CASSDRALLSGYTF.

The chain links TRBV11-2 to TRBJ2-3, with 15 bases identical to TRBD2. The CDR3 is 19 amino acids. J lost 6 bases, V lost 5 bases, and 15 bases had no gene match. Germline V gene sequence: CDR1 SGHAT, CDR2 FQNNGV. In DNA form, the CDR3 reads TGTGCCAGCAGCCCCCGCTATGGACTAGCGGGAGGGTACGGGGATACGCAGTATTTT. It codes for CASSPRYGLAGGYGDTQYF.

This sequence joins TRBV28 and TRBJ2-7; D possibly corresponds to TRBD2 (6 bases). The CDR3 is 13 amino acids. Trimming removed 7 bases from V and 7 bases from J, with 17 bases in between. From germline, CDR1 is MDHEN and CDR2 SYDVKM. This chain's CDR3 is CASKFGGGREQYF. CDR3 in DNA: TGTGCCAGCAAGTTCGGTGGGGGGAGGGAGCAGTACTTC.

J is TRBJ2-3 and V is TRBV2, with D uncertain. The CDR3 has 14 residues. Trimming pared 7 bases from V and 2 bases from J, leaving 13 bases between. The germline CDR1 and CDR2 sequences are SNHLY and FYNNEI. The CDR3, as DNA: TGTGCCAGCACAGAGGTTCCCTCCACAGATACGCAGTATTTT. It is translated as CASTEVPSTDTQYF.

J is TRBJ2-3 and V is TRBV9, with TRBD2 as a possible D gene (7 bases). The V gene lost 3 bases and the J gene lost 4 bases, with 18 bases spanning the gap. The CDR3 runs to 16 residues. Germline V gene data show CDR1 as SGDLS and CDR2 as YYNGEE. The CDR3, as DNA: TGTGCCAGCAGCGGGATCCGGGGGGCCAGCTCAGATACGCAGTATTTT. Residues: CASSGIRGASSDTQYF.

The genes are TRBV5-6 and TRBJ1-1; possible D gene TRBD1, 5 bases. Germline values: CDR1 SGHDT, CDR2 YYEEEE. The V and J ends lost 0 bases and 11 bases respectively, with 17 bases between them. The length of the CDR3 is 14 residues. CDR3 loop: CASSLASGGVGAFF. DNA of the CDR3: TGTGCCAGCAGCTTGGCCTCGGGGGGTGTGGGGGCTTTCTTT. Based on the CDR3 plus reference TRBV5-6 and TRBJ1-1, the full variable domain is DAGVTQSPTHLIKTRGQQVTLRCSPKSGHDTVSWYQQALGQGPQFIFQYYEEEERQRGNFPDRFSGHQFPNYSSELNVNALLLGDSALYLCASSLASGGVGAFFGQGTRLTVV.

The gene calls are TRBV13 and TRBJ1-1; 9 bases map to TRBD1. Germline-derived CDR1 and CDR2 are PRHDT and FYEKMQ (reference sequence). Unmatched junction bases numbered 2, after V lost 2 bases and J lost 4 bases. This CDR3 comprises 14 residues. In nucleotides, the CDR3 is TGTGCCAGCAGCTTACAGACAGGGGGCACTGAAGCTTTCTTT. This sequence encodes CASSLQTGGTEAFF.

The V call is TRBV5-1, the J call TRBJ2-1; possibly TRBD2 for D (6 bases). The CDR3 length is 13 residues. V was shortened by 0 bases and J by 15 bases, with 16 bases between the two germline ends. Germline CDR1 is SGHRS and CDR2 is YFSETQ. CDR3 sequence: CASSLDGGWLGFF. As DNA, the CDR3 is TGCGCCAGCAGCTTGGATGGGGGGTGGCTGGGGTTCTTC.

The CDR3 protein is CASSLGTGNTEAFF. For the CDR3, the DNA is TGTGCCAGCAGCTTAGGGACAGGGAATACTGAAGCTTTCTTT. V is TRBV11-2 and J is TRBJ1-1, with 8 bases identical to TRBD1. Germline V lookup: CDR1 SGHAT, CDR2 FQNNGV. J was trimmed by 5 bases and V by 1 base; bases with no gene match: 3. The CDR3 totals 14 residues.

The chain carries TRBV25-1 and TRBJ2-1; no definite D call. V lost 5 bases and J 8 bases, leaving 19 bases between the germline ends. The CDR3 is made up of 15 amino acids. In germline, CDR1 is MGHDK, CDR2 SYGVNS. CDR3 in amino acids: CASSITRVRDYEQFF. The CDR3 nucleotides read TGTGCCAGCAGTATCACACGGGTAAGAGACTATGAGCAGTTCTTC.